The sequence of this T cell receptor (beta chain) was determined in a study of T cell responses to AZD1222 COVID-19 vaccine. Profiling relied on immunoSEQ multiplex PCR, and the TCRdb table lists in-frame clones only, not all of them. The data hold about 120,000 clones, with 92% observed a single time. Germline V gene lookup returns CDR1 LNHDA and CDR2 SQIVND (reference sequence). Trimming took 7 bases from V and 2 from J, leaving 13 bases between them. The CDR3 is 14 amino acids. The genes are TRBV19 and TRBJ2-3; D is undetermined. This TCR came from an adult who received the AZD1222 COVID-19 vaccine. The sample was peripheral blood, taken 28 days after the second AZD1222 dose. The CDR3 spells CASKAELTTDTQYF. In DNA form, the CDR3 reads TGTGCCAGTAAAGCAGAATTAACCACAGATACGCAGTATTTT.